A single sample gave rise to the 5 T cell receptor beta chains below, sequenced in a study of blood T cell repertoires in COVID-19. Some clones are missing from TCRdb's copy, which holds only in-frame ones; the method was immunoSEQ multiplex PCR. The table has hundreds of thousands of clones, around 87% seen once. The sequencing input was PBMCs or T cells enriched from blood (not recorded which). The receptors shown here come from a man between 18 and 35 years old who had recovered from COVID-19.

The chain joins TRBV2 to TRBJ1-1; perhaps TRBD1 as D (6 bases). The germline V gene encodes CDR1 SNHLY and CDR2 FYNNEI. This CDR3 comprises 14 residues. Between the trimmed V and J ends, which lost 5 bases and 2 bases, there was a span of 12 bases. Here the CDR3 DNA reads TGTGCCAGCAGTCAACAGGGATCCAACACTGAAGCTTTCTTT. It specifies CASSQQGSNTEAFF.

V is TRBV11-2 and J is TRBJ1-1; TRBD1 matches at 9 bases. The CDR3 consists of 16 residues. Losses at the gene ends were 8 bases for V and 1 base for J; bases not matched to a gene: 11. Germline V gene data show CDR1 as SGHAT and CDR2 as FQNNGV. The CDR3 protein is CASLKGQGGPNTEAFF. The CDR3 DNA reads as TGTGCCAGCCTCAAGGGACAGGGTGGCCCGAACACTGAAGCTTTCTTT.

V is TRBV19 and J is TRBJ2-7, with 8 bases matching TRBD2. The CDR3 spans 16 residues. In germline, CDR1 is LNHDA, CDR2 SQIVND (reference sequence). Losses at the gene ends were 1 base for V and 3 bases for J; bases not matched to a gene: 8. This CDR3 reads CASSIVGSGTLYEQYF. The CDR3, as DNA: TGTGCCAGTAGTATAGTTGGTAGCGGGACGCTCTACGAGCAGTACTTC.

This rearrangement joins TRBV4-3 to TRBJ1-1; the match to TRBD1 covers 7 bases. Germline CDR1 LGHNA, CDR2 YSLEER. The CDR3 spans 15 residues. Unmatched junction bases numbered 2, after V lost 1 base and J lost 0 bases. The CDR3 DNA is TGCGCCAGCAGCCAAGGACAGGGAATGAACACTGAAGCTTTCTTT. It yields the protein CASSQGQGMNTEAFF.

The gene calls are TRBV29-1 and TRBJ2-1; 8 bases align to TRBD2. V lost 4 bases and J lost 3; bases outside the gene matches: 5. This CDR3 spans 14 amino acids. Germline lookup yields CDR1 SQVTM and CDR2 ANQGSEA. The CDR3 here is CSVGSSGSYNEQFF. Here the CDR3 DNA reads TGCAGCGTTGGATCGAGCGGGAGCTACAATGAGCAGTTCTTC.